This T cell receptor (beta chain) was retrieved from a study of T cells in Graves' hyperthyroidism and ophthalmopathy. Turning to this clonotype: Antigen specificity is unknown.

There were TCR beta CDR3 regions amplified from RNA transcripts. TCR CDR3 regions were first amplified by RT-PCR with HTBI primers. TCRdb reprocessed the multiplex PCR reads with MiXCR, giving one entry per CDR3 protein. The data hold a few hundred thousand distinct CDR3 sequences, with about a sixth observed a single time. Trimming left V 5 bases short and J 2 bases short, with 13 bases between. This CDR3 has 13 amino acids. Per the germline V gene, CDR1 is DFQATT and CDR2 is SNEGSKA (reference sequence). Any patient presenting with uncontrolled infection, other autoimmune disease, pregnancy or lactation was left out. The authors took PBMCs from 10 ml fresh peripheral blood. Points from the study as a whole: Ophthalmopathy onset followed model prediction by a median about six months.

The receptor comes from a middle-aged woman with Graves' ophthalmopathy. The chain joins TRBV20-1 to TRBJ2-7, with a possible D match to TRBD2 (7 bases). Sequencing input: blood. The CDR3 spells CSAGGATAYEQYF. In nucleotides, the CDR3 is TGCAGTGCTGGGGGGGCGACCGCCTACGAGCAGTACTTC.